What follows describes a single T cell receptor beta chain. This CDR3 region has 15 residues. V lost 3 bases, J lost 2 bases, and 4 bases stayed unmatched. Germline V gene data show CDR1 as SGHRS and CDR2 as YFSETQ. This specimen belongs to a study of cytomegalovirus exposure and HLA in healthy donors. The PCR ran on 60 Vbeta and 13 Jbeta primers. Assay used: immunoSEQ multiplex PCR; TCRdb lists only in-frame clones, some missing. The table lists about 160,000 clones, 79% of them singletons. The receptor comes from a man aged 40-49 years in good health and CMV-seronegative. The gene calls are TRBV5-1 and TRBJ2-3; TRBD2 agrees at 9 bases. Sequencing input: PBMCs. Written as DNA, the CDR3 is TGCGCCAGCAGCTCGACTAGCGGAGCCACAGATACGCAGTATTTT. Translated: CASSSTSGATDTQYF.